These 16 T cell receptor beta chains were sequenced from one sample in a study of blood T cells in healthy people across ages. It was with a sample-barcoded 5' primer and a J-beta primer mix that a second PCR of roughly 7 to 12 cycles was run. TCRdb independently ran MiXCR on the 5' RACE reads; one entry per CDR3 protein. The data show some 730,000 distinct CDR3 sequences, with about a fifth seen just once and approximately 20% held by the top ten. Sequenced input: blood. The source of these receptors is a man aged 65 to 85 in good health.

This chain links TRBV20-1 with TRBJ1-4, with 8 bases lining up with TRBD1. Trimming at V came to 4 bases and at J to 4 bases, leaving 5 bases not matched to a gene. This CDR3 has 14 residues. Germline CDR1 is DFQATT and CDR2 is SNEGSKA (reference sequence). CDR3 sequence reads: CSAKQDRDNEKLFF. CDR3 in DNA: TGCAGTGCTAAACAGGACAGGGATAATGAAAAACTGTTTTTT.

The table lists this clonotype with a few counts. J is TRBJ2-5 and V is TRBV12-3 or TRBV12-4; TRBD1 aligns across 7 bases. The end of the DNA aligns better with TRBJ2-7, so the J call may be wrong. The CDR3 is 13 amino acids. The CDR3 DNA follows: TGTGCCAGCCTTAAGGGGGCGGAGTACGAGCAGTACTTC. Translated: CASLKGAEYEQYF.

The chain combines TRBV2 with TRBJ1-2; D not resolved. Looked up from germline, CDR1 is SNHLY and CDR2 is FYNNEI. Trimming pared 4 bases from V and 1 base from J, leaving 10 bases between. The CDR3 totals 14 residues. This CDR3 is CASSGPGDNYGYTF. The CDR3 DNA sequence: TGTGCCAGCAGTGGACCAGGCGATAACTATGGCTACACCTTC.

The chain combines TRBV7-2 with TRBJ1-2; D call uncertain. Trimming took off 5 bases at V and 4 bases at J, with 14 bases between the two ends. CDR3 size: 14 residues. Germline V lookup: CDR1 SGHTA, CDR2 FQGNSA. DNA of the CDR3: TGTGCCAGCAGCCCTATGACGTCGGGCTATGGCTACACCTTC. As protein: CASSPMTSGYGYTF.

The CDR3, as DNA: TGTGCCAGCAGGGACAGGGTAAGCACCATATATTTT. Translation: CASRDRVSTIYF. The chain couples TRBV12-3 or TRBV12-4 to TRBJ1-3; 8 positions match TRBD1. J was trimmed by 9 bases and V by 6 bases; bases with no gene match: 4. CDR3 length: 12 residues.

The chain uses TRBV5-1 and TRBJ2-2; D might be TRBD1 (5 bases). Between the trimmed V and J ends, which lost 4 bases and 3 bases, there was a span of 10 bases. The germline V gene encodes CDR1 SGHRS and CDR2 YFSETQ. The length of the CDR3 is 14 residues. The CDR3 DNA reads TGCGCCAGCAGCAGGCTAGGGGACACCGGGGAGCTGTTTTTT. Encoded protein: CASSRLGDTGELFF.

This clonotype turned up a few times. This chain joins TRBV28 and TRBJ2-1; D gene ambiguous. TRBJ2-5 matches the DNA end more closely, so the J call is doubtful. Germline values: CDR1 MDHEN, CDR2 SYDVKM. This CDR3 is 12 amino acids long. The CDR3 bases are TGTGCCAGCCGGAAGGGATGGGAGACCCAGTACTTC. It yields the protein CASRKGWETQYF.

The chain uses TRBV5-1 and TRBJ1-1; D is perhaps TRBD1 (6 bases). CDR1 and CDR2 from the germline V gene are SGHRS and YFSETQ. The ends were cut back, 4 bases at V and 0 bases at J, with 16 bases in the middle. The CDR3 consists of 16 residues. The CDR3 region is CASSLSLTGMNTEAFF. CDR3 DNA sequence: TGCGCCAGCAGCCTGAGCCTCACAGGGATGAACACTGAAGCTTTCTTT.

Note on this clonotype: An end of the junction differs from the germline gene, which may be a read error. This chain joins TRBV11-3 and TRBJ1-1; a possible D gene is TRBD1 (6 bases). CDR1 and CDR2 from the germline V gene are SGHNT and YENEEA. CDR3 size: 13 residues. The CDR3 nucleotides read TGTGCCAGCAGCTTAAGCCACAGGGCTGAGGCTTTCTTT. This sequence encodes CASSLSHRAEAFF.

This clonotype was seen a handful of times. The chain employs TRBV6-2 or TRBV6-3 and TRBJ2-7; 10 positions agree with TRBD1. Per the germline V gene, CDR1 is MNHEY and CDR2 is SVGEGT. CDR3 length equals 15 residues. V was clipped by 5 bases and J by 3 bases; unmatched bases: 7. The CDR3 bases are TGTGCCAGCAGTAGACAGGGGGCCGGAGTCTACGAGCAGTACGTC. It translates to CASSRQGAGVYEQYV.

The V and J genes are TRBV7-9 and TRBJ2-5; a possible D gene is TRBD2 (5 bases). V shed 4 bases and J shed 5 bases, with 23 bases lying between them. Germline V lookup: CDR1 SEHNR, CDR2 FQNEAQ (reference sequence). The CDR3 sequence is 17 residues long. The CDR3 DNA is TGTGCCAGCAGCTCCGTCTCGGGGATCTGGGAGAGGGAGACCCAGTACTTC. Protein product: CASSSVSGIWERETQYF.

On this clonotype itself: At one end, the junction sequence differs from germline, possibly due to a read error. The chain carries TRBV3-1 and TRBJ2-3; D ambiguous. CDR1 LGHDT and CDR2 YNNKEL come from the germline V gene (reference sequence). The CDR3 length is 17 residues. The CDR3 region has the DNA TGTGCCAGCGGCCAAGAAGGGTTGGGAACTAGCACAGATACGCAGTATTTT. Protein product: CASGQEGLGTSTDTQYF.

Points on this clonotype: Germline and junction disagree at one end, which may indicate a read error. CDR3 loop: CASSTRQGRGLFTDTQCF. The CDR3 nucleotides are TGTGCCAGCAGCACCCGACAGGGAAGAGGGCTTTTCACAGATACGCAGTGTTTT. The chain carries TRBV7-2 and TRBJ2-3; 7 bases align to TRBD1. CDR1 and CDR2 (germline): SGHTA, FQGNSA. The CDR3 loop spans 18 amino acids. Looking up the rest from reference TRBV7-2 and TRBJ2-3 gives the full variable domain: GAGVSQSPSNKVTEKGKDVELRCDPISGHTALYWYRQSLGQGLEFLIYFQGNSAPDKSGLPSDRFSAERTGGSVSTLTIQRTQQEDSAVYLCASSTRQGRGLFTDTQCFGPGTRLTVL.

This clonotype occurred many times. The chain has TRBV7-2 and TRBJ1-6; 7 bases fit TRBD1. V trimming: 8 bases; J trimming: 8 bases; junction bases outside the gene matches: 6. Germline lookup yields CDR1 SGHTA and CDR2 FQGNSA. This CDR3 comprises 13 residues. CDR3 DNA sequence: TGTGCCAGCGAGGACAGGCGCGATTCACCCCTCCACTTT. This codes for CASEDRRDSPLHF.

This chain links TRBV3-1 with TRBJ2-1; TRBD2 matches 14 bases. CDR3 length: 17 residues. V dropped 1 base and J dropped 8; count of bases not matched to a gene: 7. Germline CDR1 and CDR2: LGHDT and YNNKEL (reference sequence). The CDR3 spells CASSQASGLAGAYEQFF. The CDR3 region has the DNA TGTGCCAGCAGCCAAGCTTCGGGACTAGCGGGAGCATATGAGCAGTTCTTC.

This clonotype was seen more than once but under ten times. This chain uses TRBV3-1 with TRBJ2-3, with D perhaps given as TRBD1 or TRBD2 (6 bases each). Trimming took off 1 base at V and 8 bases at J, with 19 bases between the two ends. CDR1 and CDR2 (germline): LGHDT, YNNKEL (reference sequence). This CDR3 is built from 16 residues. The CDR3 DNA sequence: TGTGCCAGCAGCCAAGGGGCTGGTCGAGGGGGGTCTACGCAGTATTTT. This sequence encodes CASSQGAGRGGSTQYF.